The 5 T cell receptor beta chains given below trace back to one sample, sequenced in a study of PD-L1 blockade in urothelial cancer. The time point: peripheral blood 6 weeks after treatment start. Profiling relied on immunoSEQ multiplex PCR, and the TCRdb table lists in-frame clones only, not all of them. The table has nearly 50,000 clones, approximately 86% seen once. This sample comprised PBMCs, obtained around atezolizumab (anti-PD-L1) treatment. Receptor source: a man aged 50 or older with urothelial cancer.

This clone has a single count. The CDR3 bases are TGTGCCAGCAGTCCGGGAGACAGGGGAAGGGGAGAGACCCAGTACTTC. Its translation is CASSPGDRGRGETQYF. This chain links TRBV27 with TRBJ2-5; 8 nucleotides align to TRBD1. The CDR3 runs to 16 residues. Germline V gives CDR1 MNHEY, CDR2 SMNVEV (reference sequence). V dropped 5 bases and J dropped 4; count of bases not matched to a gene: 12.

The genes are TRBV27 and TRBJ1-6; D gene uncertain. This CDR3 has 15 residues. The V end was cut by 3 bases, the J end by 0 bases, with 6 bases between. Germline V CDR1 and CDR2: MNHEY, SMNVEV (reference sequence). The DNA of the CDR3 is TGTGCCAGCAGTTTTACAGTCTCCTATAATTCACCCCTCCACTTT. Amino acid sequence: CASSFTVSYNSPLHF.

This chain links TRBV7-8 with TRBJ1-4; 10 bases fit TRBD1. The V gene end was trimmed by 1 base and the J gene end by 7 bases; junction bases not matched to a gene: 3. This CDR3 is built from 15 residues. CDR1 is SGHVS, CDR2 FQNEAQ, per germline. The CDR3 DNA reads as TGTGCCAGCAGCTTAGGGGACAGGGGACCTGAAAAACTGTTTTTT. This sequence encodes CASSLGDRGPEKLFF.

CDR3 bases: TGTGCCAGCTTTCGGGACTTCAACACCGGGGAGCTGTTTTTT. Translation: CASFRDFNTGELFF. The V and J genes are TRBV6-1 and TRBJ2-2; tentative D call: TRBD2 (6 bases). V was pared by 8 bases and J by 2 bases, with 12 bases between. Germline V gives CDR1 MNHNS, CDR2 SASEGT. This CDR3 is 14 amino acids long.

The CDR3 loop is CASSPLHSSYEQYF. The CDR3 nucleotides are TGTGCCAGCTCACCACTGCACAGCTCCTACGAGCAGTACTTC. The chain has TRBV18 and TRBJ2-7; D gene ambiguous. The CDR3 loop spans 14 amino acids. Looked up from germline, CDR1 is KGHSH and CDR2 is LQKENI. V was trimmed by 1 base and J by 0 bases, leaving 7 bases between them.